The rows below give T cell receptor beta chains drawn from one sample of a study of T-cell memory formation after mild COVID-19. TCRdb fed the 5' RACE reads into MiXCR, producing one record per CDR3 protein. The sample has more than 250,000 distinct CDR3 sequences; 16% are singletons. What was sequenced was PBMCs or a T cell subset sorted from them (not recorded which). Receptors originate from a man younger than 35 who had mild COVID-19 (a few samples of this study predate the infection). Cell type and time point are not known. Each CDR3 is given with its conserved first and last residue. D genes are given only for firm matches. The size field is filled for only some rows; it gives once, few, many or a size class.

clone_size	v_call	j_call	d_call	cdr3_aa	cdr3_nt
.	TRBV2	TRBJ1-1	.	CASTRQVEAFF	TGTGCCAGCACTCGACAGGTCGAAGCTTTCTTT
few	TRBV7-9	TRBJ2-1	.	CASSLQVGNEQFF	TGTGCCAGCAGCTTACAGGTCGGTAATGAGCAGTTCTTC
.	TRBV5-8	TRBJ1-1	.	CASSRRVSYTEAFF	TGTGCCAGCAGCCGCAGGGTCTCGTACACTGAAGCTTTCTTT
.	TRBV21-1	TRBJ1-5	.	CASSPELVRGLSNQPQHF	TGTGCCAGCAGCCCCGAACTAGTCAGGGGGCTAAGCAATCAGCCCCAGCATTTT
.	TRBV12-3/TRBV12-4	TRBJ2-1	.	CASSLGDPRLNEQFF	TGTGCCAGCAGTCTCGGGGACCCCCGTCTTAATGAGCAGTTCTTC
few	TRBV6-5	TRBJ1-2	TRBD1	CASSPGDRYGYTF	TGTGCCAGCAGCCCCGGGGACAGATATGGCTACACCTTC
.	TRBV4-1	TRBJ2-3	TRBD2	CASSLPLGGDDTQYF	TGCGCCAGCAGCCTCCCTCTGGGGGGGGACGATACGCAGTATTTT
few	TRBV10-3	TRBJ2-3	TRBD1	CATSGTGVTDTQYF	TGTGCCACCTCCGGGACAGGGGTAACAGATACGCAGTATTTT
.	TRBV7-2	TRBJ2-2	.	CASSLTGGDGELFF	TGTGCCAGCAGCTTAACCGGGGGTGACGGGGAGCTGTTTTTT
.	TRBV7-9	TRBJ2-4	.	CASSLASDSKNIQYF	TGTGCCAGCAGCTTAGCTTCGGACTCCAAAAACATTCAGTACTTC
few	TRBV7-6	TRBJ2-7	TRBD1	CASSLEDRGSDEQYF	TGTGCCAGCAGCTTAGAAGACAGGGGCTCCGACGAGCAGTACTTC
many	TRBV28	TRBJ1-5	.	CASSLDPGQPQHF	TGTGCCAGCAGTTTAGACCCCGGGCAGCCCCAGCATTTT
.	TRBV12-3/TRBV12-4	TRBJ2-3	.	CASSQTQGSRSTDTQYF	TGTGCCAGCAGTCAAACGCAGGGTAGTCGGAGCACAGATACGCAGTATTTT
many	TRBV7-6	TRBJ2-6	.	CASSLGFRGSGANVLTF	TGTGCCAGCAGCTTAGGCTTTCGGGGCTCGGGGGCCAACGTCCTGACTTTC
.	TRBV5-5	TRBJ1-2	.	CASSELQGIPYGYTF	TGTGCCAGCAGCGAACTCCAGGGCATCCCCTATGGCTACACCTTC
few	TRBV11-2	TRBJ2-1	TRBD2	CASSSPSTSAAYNEQFF	TGTGCCAGCAGCTCCCCCTCGACTAGCGCGGCCTACAATGAGCAGTTCTTC
many	TRBV10-3	TRBJ1-2	TRBD1	CAIRDSRNYGYTF	TGTGCCATCCGGGACAGTCGGAACTATGGCTACACCTTC
.	TRBV6-6	TRBJ1-2	.	CASSNPLRDGSYGYTF	TGTGCCAGCAGTAACCCTCTTAGGGACGGAAGCTATGGCTACACCTTC
.	TRBV7-2	TRBJ1-6	TRBD1	CASSLGTGDGSPLHF	TGTGCCAGCAGCTTAGGGACAGGGGATGGTTCACCCCTCCACTTT
few	TRBV18	TRBJ2-7	.	CASSGGPRSEQYF	TGTGCCAGCTCCGGTGGGCCGAGATCGGAGCAGTACTTC
.	TRBV4-3	TRBJ2-7	.	CASSPSVNDPSYEQYF	TGCGCCAGCAGCCCCTCGGTTAACGACCCCTCCTACGAGCAGTACTTC
.	TRBV12-3/TRBV12-4	TRBJ2-6	.	CASSRGGELSRANVLTF	TGTGCCAGCAGCAGGGGTGGGGAACTTAGTAGGGCCAACGTCCTGACTTTC
.	TRBV12-3/TRBV12-4	TRBJ2-3	TRBD2	CASRLAGRSSTDTQYF	TGTGCCAGCAGACTAGCGGGAAGATCTAGCACAGATACGCAGTATTTT
.	TRBV5-5	TRBJ1-1	TRBD1	CASSLAGGGYEAFF	TGTGCCAGCAGCTTGGCAGGGGGCGGTTATGAAGCTTTCTTT
.	TRBV9	TRBJ1-4	TRBD1	CASSGDRGSEKLFF	TGTGCCAGCAGCGGAGACAGGGGAAGCGAAAAACTGTTTTTT
.	TRBV5-1	TRBJ2-2	TRBD1	CASSGQGGGELFF	TGCGCCAGCAGCGGACAGGGGGGCGGGGAGCTGTTTTTT
many	TRBV5-1	TRBJ2-5	TRBD1	CASSVNLRTGRETQYF	TGCGCCAGCAGCGTAAACCTACGGACAGGGAGGGAGACCCAGTACTTC
few	TRBV9	TRBJ2-5	TRBD1	CASSVGTGGQTQYF	TGTGCCAGCAGCGTTGGGACAGGGGGGCAGACCCAGTACTTC
few	TRBV5-4	TRBJ2-3	.	CASSSRGGWTDTQYF	TGTGCCAGCAGCAGTCGGGGAGGCTGGACAGATACGCAGTATTTT
.	TRBV6-5	TRBJ1-6	.	CATTRTLGSYNSPLHF	TGTGCCACCACCCGGACTCTCGGCTCCTATAATTCACCCCTCCACTTT
few	TRBV5-1	TRBJ2-3	.	CASSPGSPDTQYF	TGCGCCAGCAGCCCCGGGTCCCCAGATACGCAGTATTTT
few	TRBV7-9	TRBJ1-1	TRBD1	CASSLVVTGGNTEAFF	TGTGCCAGCAGCTTAGTCGTTACAGGGGGCAACACTGAAGCTTTCTTT
.	TRBV11-2	TRBJ2-7	.	CASSFATAAGYEQYF	TGTGCCAGCAGCTTTGCTACAGCGGCGGGCTACGAGCAGTACTTC
few	TRBV12-3/TRBV12-4	TRBJ2-4	.	CASSPIPLTTKNIQYF	TGTGCCAGCAGTCCCATACCCCTGACAACCAAAAACATTCAGTACTTC
.	TRBV20-1	TRBJ1-2	.	CSAKNGRGSGYTF	TGCAGTGCTAAGAACGGAAGAGGCTCGGGCTACACCTTC
.	TRBV9	TRBJ2-1	TRBD2	CASSVVPLAGYYNEQFF	TGTGCCAGCAGCGTAGTTCCACTAGCGGGGTATTACAATGAGCAGTTCTTC
medium-sized	TRBV7-6	TRBJ2-1	.	CASSLALVPYNEQFF	TGTGCCAGCAGCTTAGCGTTGGTTCCCTACAATGAGCAGTTCTTC
.	TRBV7-9	TRBJ2-7	.	CASSLNPTEQYF	TGTGCCAGCAGCTTAAACCCGACAGAGCAGTACTTC
many	TRBV12-3/TRBV12-4	TRBJ2-5	TRBD1	CASSLRDRAQTQYF	TGTGCCAGCAGCCTCCGGGACAGGGCTCAGACCCAGTACTTC
.	TRBV12-3/TRBV12-4	TRBJ1-5	TRBD1	CASSNRGQPQHF	TGTGCCAGCAGTAACAGGGGACAGCCCCAGCATTTT
.	TRBV9	TRBJ2-5	.	CASGGGPGEETQYF	TGTGCCAGCGGTGGGGGGCCGGGAGAAGAGACCCAGTACTTC
many	TRBV12-3/TRBV12-4	TRBJ1-5	TRBD1	CASSLGQGGDQPQHF	TGTGCCAGCAGTTTAGGACAGGGGGGTGATCAGCCCCAGCATTTT
few	TRBV5-1	TRBJ2-6	.	CASGQGPNVLTF	TGCGCCAGCGGCCAGGGGCCCAACGTCCTGACTTTC
.	TRBV9	TRBJ2-3	.	CASGRATDTQYF	TGTGCCAGTGGCAGGGCGACAGATACGCAGTATTTT